Following are 15 T cell receptor beta chains from one sample sequenced in a study of regulatory T cells in long-lasting Graves disease. Sample time point: newly diagnosed GD, antithyroid drugs for less than 3 months. With RNA extracted from PBMCs as input, the TCR library was made. The TCR beta library used iRepertoire HTBI primers with Arm-PCR amplification of CDR3. TCRdb processed the multiplex PCR reads anew with MiXCR; each CDR3 protein has one entry. Seen here are 400,000 to 550,000 distinct CDR3 sequences, 15% to 20% observed once, and the top ten hold roughly 10%. The same sample was also used in a study of T cells in Graves' hyperthyroidism and ophthalmopathy.

Source: peripheral blood mononuclear cells (PBMCs), taken at new diagnosis, from a patient treated with antithyroid drugs. The source of these receptors is a woman aged 30 to 39 with Graves disease.

Comments on this clonotype: A single base is all that separates this from a far larger clone, so a read error is likely. This sequence joins TRBV20-1 and TRBJ2-5; TRBD1 agrees at 9 bases. CDR1 and CDR2 (germline): DFQATT, SNEGSKA (reference sequence). This CDR3 spans 13 amino acids. The CDR3 nucleotides read TGCAGTGCGCCGGGACAGGGATACAATGAGCTGTTCTTC. Translating it yields CSAPGQGYNELFF.

This clonotype was recorded many times. This chain uses TRBV7-9 with TRBJ2-7, with unresolved D. Trimming left V 7 bases short and J 0 bases short, with 16 bases between. CDR3 size: 15 residues. Germline CDR1 and CDR2: SEHNR and FQNEAQ (reference sequence). The chain's CDR3 is CASTVDGFSSYEQYF. The DNA for the CDR3 is TGTGCCAGCACCGTGGACGGATTTAGCTCCTACGAGCAGTACTTC.

The chain links TRBV5-6 to TRBJ2-1, with D possibly TRBD2 on 6 matching bases. CDR3 length equals 13 residues. CDR1 is SGHDT and CDR2 is YYEEEE in the germline V gene. V lost 2 bases and J lost 11, with 14 bases in between. The CDR3 region has the DNA TGTGCCAGCAGCTTTACTAGCCCACCTAAGCAGTTCTTC. Translated: CASSFTSPPKQFF.

This clonotype was detected many times. This chain links TRBV7-8 with TRBJ2-3, with D possibly matching TRBD1 (5 bases). CDR1 is SGHVS and CDR2 is FQNEAQ in the germline V gene. This CDR3 is built from 12 residues. Trimming removed 5 bases from V and 14 bases from J, with 17 bases in between. CDR3 amino acids: CASSPPGQGGYF. Written as DNA, the CDR3 is TGTGCCAGCAGCCCCCCCGGGCAGGGTGGGTATTTT.

This clonotype was seen repeatedly, ten times or more. The rearrangement joins TRBV20-1 to TRBJ2-3; possibly TRBD2 for D (5 bases). Trimming took 4 bases from V and 4 from J, leaving 24 bases between them. The CDR3 has 17 residues. Germline V gene data show CDR1 as DFQATT and CDR2 as SNEGSKA (reference sequence). The CDR3 loop is CSAITVKGAFFADTQYF. The CDR3 DNA reads TGCAGTGCTATAACTGTCAAGGGAGCGTTTTTCGCAGATACGCAGTATTTT.

This clonotype showed up many times. This chain connects TRBV18 to TRBJ1-2; D remains unclear. The V end lost 1 base, the J end lost 1 base, and 10 bases lay between the germline ends. CDR3 size: 15 residues. CDR1 KGHSH and CDR2 LQKENI come from the germline V gene. The CDR3 DNA follows: TGTGCCAGCTCACCACAGCCAGGAGTTAACTATGGCTACACCTTC. Amino acid sequence: CASSPQPGVNYGYTF.

This clonotype came up many times. The chain has TRBV20-1 and TRBJ1-2; D unresolved. CDR1 DFQATT and CDR2 SNEGSKA come from the germline V gene (reference sequence). The ends were cut back, 0 bases at V and 0 bases at J, with 8 bases in the middle. This CDR3 is 14 amino acids long. CDR3 amino acids: CSARDKATNYGYTF. The DNA for the CDR3 is TGCAGTGCTAGAGATAAGGCTACTAACTATGGCTACACCTTC.

The chain links TRBV20-1 to TRBJ1-5; 7 nucleotides agree with TRBD1. The germline CDR1 and CDR2 sequences are DFQATT and SNEGSKA (reference sequence). The CDR3 runs to 14 residues. The V gene end was trimmed by 3 bases and the J gene end by 3 bases; junction bases not matched to a gene: 5. CDR3 bases: TGCAGTGCTAGTGGTGGACAGGACAATCAGCCCCAGCATTTT. Its protein product is CSASGGQDNQPQHF.

This clonotype has at least ten counts. The V call is TRBV6-1, the J call TRBJ2-7, with D possibly being TRBD1 (5 bases). This CDR3 has 16 residues. V gave up 6 bases and J gave up 2 bases, with 20 bases separating them. Germline values: CDR1 MNHNS, CDR2 SASEGT. The CDR3 spells CASSPLMQGRTYEQYF. In DNA, the CDR3 is TGTGCCAGCAGCCCCTTGATGCAGGGTCGGACCTACGAGCAGTACTTC.

This clonotype turned up a few times. V usage is TRBV29-1 and J usage is TRBJ2-1, with TRBD2 matching 9 bases. CDR1 and CDR2 from the germline V gene are SQVTM and ANQGSEA. The CDR3 covers 17 residues. V was pared by 0 bases and J by 3 bases, with 9 bases of the junction left unmatched. CDR3 sequence reads: CSVEDRGSGSFYNEQFF. The CDR3 DNA reads as TGCAGCGTTGAAGATCGGGGTAGCGGGAGCTTCTACAATGAGCAGTTCTTC.

This clonotype was recorded many times. A junction end diverges from the germline sequence, so it may reflect a read error. The gene calls are TRBV28 and TRBJ2-7; D ambiguous. Germline V lookup: CDR1 MDHEN, CDR2 SYDVKM. The CDR3 runs 12 residues. The CDR3 region is CASSWSSYGQYF. The DNA for the CDR3 is TGTGCCAGCAGTTGGAGCTCCTACGGGCAGTACTTC.

In this sample, this clonotype turned up many times. Here the CDR3 DNA reads TGTGCCAGCAGCTTCGTAGCGGGGGACACCGGGGAGCTGTTTTTT. It translates to CASSFVAGDTGELFF. The chain combines TRBV7-9 with TRBJ2-2; 9 positions match TRBD2. V lost 3 bases and J lost 3; bases outside the gene matches: 2. This CDR3 has 15 residues. CDR1 SEHNR and CDR2 FQNEAQ come from the germline V gene (reference sequence).

This clonotype has a handful of counts. This sequence joins TRBV9 and TRBJ2-3; 9 nucleotides match TRBD2. Per germline, CDR1 SGDLS and CDR2 YYNGEE. CDR3 length equals 16 residues. V gave up 4 bases and J gave up 2 bases; unmatched junction bases: 8. CDR3 bases: TGTGCCAGCAGCCTAGGGGGACTAGCTTACACAGATACGCAGTATTTT. Its protein is CASSLGGLAYTDTQYF.

This clonotype appeared many times. CDR3 sequence (DNA): TGTGCCAGCAGAAATGGCGGTGAAGGCTACACCTTC. Translating gives CASRNGGEGYTF. The chain recombines TRBV27 with TRBJ1-2, with D unclear. V was cut by 6 bases and J by 8 bases, with 13 bases left in between. Per germline, CDR1 MNHEY and CDR2 SMNVEV (reference sequence). The CDR3 runs 12 residues.

This clonotype appeared many times. The genes are TRBV7-8 and TRBJ1-1; weak D call: TRBD1 (5 bases). CDR1 SGHVS and CDR2 FQNEAQ come from the germline V gene. This CDR3 spans 15 amino acids. The V gene lost 6 bases and the J gene lost 3 bases, with 17 bases spanning the gap. The CDR3 DNA sequence: TGTGCCAGCAGGCTAAATCAGGGACCGGACACTGAAGCTTTCTTT. Its translation: CASRLNQGPDTEAFF.